This passage covers 11 T cell receptor beta chains from one sample sequenced in a study of regulatory T cells in long-lasting Graves disease. Regarding time point: newly diagnosed GD, antithyroid drugs for less than 3 months. After RNA was extracted from PBMCs, the TCR library was made from it. Investigators prepared the TCR beta libraries by applying iRepertoire HTBI primers and Arm-PCR of CDR3 regions. TCRdb re-derived calls from the multiplex PCR reads in MiXCR, one entry per CDR3 protein. The sample lists about 450,000 distinct CDR3 sequences; around 15% were seen once. The same sample was also used in a study of T cells in Graves' hyperthyroidism and ophthalmopathy.

Specimen: peripheral blood mononuclear cells (PBMCs), collected at new diagnosis, from a patient treated with antithyroid drugs. The receptors originated from a woman in her twenties or thirties with Graves disease.

There are many counts of this clonotype. This chain connects TRBV10-3 to TRBJ1-1; D gene ambiguous. The germline CDR1 and CDR2 sequences are ENHRY and SYGVKD. The CDR3 covers 11 residues. Trimming pared 6 bases from V and 8 bases from J, leaving 10 bases between. This CDR3 is CAIRSGNEAFF. The CDR3 DNA follows: TGTGCCATCAGGAGCGGTAACGAAGCTTTCTTT.

This clonotype was found many times. The CDR3 bases are TGTGCCAGCAGTCCGAAGCGGGGGCTCTCCTACAATGAGCAGTTCTTC. Translating gives CASSPKRGLSYNEQFF. The J gene is TRBJ2-1, the V gene TRBV14; TRBD2 aligns across 8 bases. The germline V gene encodes CDR1 SGHDN and CDR2 FVKESK. The CDR3 consists of 16 residues. Losses at the gene ends were 6 bases for V and 0 bases for J; bases not matched to a gene: 7.

This clonotype was seen a handful of times. The chain uses TRBV10-3 and TRBJ1-5; the D gene is possibly TRBD1 (6 bases). Deletions cut 9 bases from V and 6 bases from J, with 18 bases between. CDR1 is ENHRY, CDR2 SYGVKD, per germline. CDR3 length: 14 residues. CDR3 nucleotide sequence: TGTGCCATGTCACAGGGTCTAGTAAGTCAGCCCCAGCATTTT. It encodes CAMSQGLVSQPQHF.

This clonotype came up once. This chain joins TRBV6-1 and TRBJ2-7; the D gene is possibly TRBD1 (5 bases). CDR1 is MNHNS, CDR2 SASEGT, per germline. Trimming removed 6 bases from V and 0 bases from J, with 15 bases in between. This CDR3 has 15 amino acids. The CDR3 spells CASRRTVRVSYEQYF. The CDR3 DNA sequence: TGTGCCAGCAGGCGAACCGTCAGGGTCTCCTACGAGCAGTACTTC.

There are many counts of this clonotype. V and J are TRBV15 and TRBJ2-5; D possibly corresponds to TRBD1 (5 bases). The CDR3 has 15 residues. V was clipped by 5 bases and J by 5 bases, with 18 bases between them. CDR1 is LNHNV and CDR2 is YYDKDF in the germline V gene (reference sequence). The CDR3 here is CATSFPWGGPETQYF. The CDR3 DNA reads as TGTGCCACCAGCTTCCCCTGGGGCGGTCCGGAGACCCAGTACTTC.

The rearrangement joins TRBV19 to TRBJ2-1, with TRBD1 as a possible D gene (6 bases). The V gene's germline CDR1 is LNHDA and CDR2 SQIVND (reference sequence). Trimming stripped 4 bases from V and 8 bases from J, with 15 bases between. The CDR3 covers 14 residues. The CDR3 protein is CASSNPPGGDEQFF. The DNA of the CDR3 is TGTGCCAGTAGTAACCCCCCTGGGGGCGATGAGCAGTTCTTC. The variable domain in full, completed from reference TRBV19 and TRBJ2-1, reads DGGITQSPKYLFRKEGQNVTLSCEQNLNHDAMYWYRQDPGQGLRLIYYSQIVNDFQKGDIAEGYSVSREKKESFPLTVTSAQKNPTAFYLCASSNPPGGDEQFFGPGTRLTVL.

This rearrangement joins TRBV29-1 to TRBJ2-7; the D is unclear. Germline V gives CDR1 SQVTM, CDR2 ANQGSEA. The CDR3 is 11 amino acids. As DNA, the CDR3 is TGCACCGTGGACGGTGATGGTAAGCAGTACTTC. Protein: CTVDGDGKQYF.

This clonotype was detected a few times. The chain joins TRBV29-1 to TRBJ1-2; no clear D. This CDR3 comprises 13 residues. Germline-derived CDR1 and CDR2 are SQVTM and ANQGSEA. Trimming removed 4 bases at V and 3 bases at J, with 12 bases between. The CDR3 bases are TGCAGCGTTGTTGGGATTGGGGACTATGGCTACACCTTC. Encoded protein: CSVVGIGDYGYTF. The complete variable domain, with remaining parts taken from reference TRBV29-1 and TRBJ1-2, reads SAVISQKPSRDICQRGTSLTIQCQVDSQVTMMFWYRQQPGQSLTLIATANQGSEATYESGFVIDKFPISRPNLTFSTLTVSNMSPEDSSIYLCSVVGIGDYGYTFGSGTRLTVV.

This clonotype was counted only a few times. The V call is TRBV6-2 or TRBV6-3, the J call TRBJ2-1; D call uncertain. Germline V gene lookup returns CDR1 MNHEY and CDR2 SVGEGT. The length of the CDR3 is 12 residues. With 6 bases removed from V and 8 bases from J, the gap between germline ends came to 11 bases. CDR3 nucleotide sequence: TGTGCCAGCAGCTCTAATGTCGATGAGCAGTTCTTC. Translated: CASSSNVDEQFF.

This clonotype showed up many times. This sequence joins TRBV12-3 or TRBV12-4 and TRBJ1-2, with unresolved D. The CDR3 extends over 13 amino acids. Trimming removed 3 bases from V and 2 bases from J, with 7 bases in between. The CDR3 DNA follows: TGTGCCAGCAGTTTGACACGGAACTATGGCTACACCTTC. This translates into CASSLTRNYGYTF.

In its sample, this clonotype was seen many times. This rearrangement joins TRBV3-1 to TRBJ2-5; 9 nucleotides align to TRBD1. Germline-derived CDR1 and CDR2 are LGHDT and YNNKEL (reference sequence). The CDR3 extends over 16 amino acids. V was pared by 3 bases and J by 0 bases, with 5 bases of the junction left unmatched. This CDR3 reads CASSHTGGLYQETQYF. For the CDR3, the DNA is TGTGCCAGCAGCCACACAGGGGGCTTGTACCAAGAGACCCAGTACTTC.